This TCR beta chain derives from a study of CD8 T cells in ankylosing spondylitis. Study conclusions and caveats: Typical of ankylosing spondylitis blood, it appeared, was a TCR beta motif of under 10 highly homologous variants.

Via MiXCR, TCRdb re-called the 5' RACE reads, giving one row per CDR3 protein. The sample holds more than 150,000 distinct CDR3 sequences, 15% to 20% seen once. This clonotype came up many times. Antigen unknown. Between the trimmed V and J ends, which lost 7 bases and 1 base, there was a span of 8 bases. The V gene's germline CDR1 is SQVTM and CDR2 ANQGSEA. This CDR3 comprises 12 residues. This chain links TRBV29-1 with TRBJ2-4; D gene unclear. The source of this sequence is a male donor aged 10 to 35 with ankylosing spondylitis or in good health (not recorded which). The specimen was blood, either unsorted or a sorted T cell fraction (not recorded which). CDR3 sequence (DNA): TGCAGCGGTTATTTCGCCAAAAACATTCAGTACTTC. This sequence encodes CSGYFAKNIQYF.